The 5 T cell receptor beta chains in this list originate from one sample, sequenced in a study of CD8 T cells in ankylosing spondylitis. TCRdb reprocessed the 5' RACE reads with MiXCR, giving one entry per CDR3 protein. The repertoire includes 800,000 to 900,000 distinct CDR3 sequences, roughly 10% of them detected once, and about 0.5% sits in the top ten. No antigens are known for them. General study points: There was a TCR beta motif, made of 7 or 8 highly homologous variants, that appeared characteristic of ankylosing spondylitis blood.

Sequenced: blood, either unsorted or a sorted T cell fraction (not recorded which). The source is a male donor with ankylosing spondylitis.

The rearrangement uses TRBV2 and TRBJ2-2; a possible D gene is TRBD2 (5 bases). This CDR3 is 15 amino acids long. Trimming left V 4 bases short and J 2 bases short, with 11 bases between. The germline V gene has CDR1 SNHLY and CDR2 FYNNEI. CDR3 in amino acids: CASSARTLNTGELFF. Here the CDR3 DNA reads TGTGCCAGCAGTGCAAGGACTCTTAACACCGGGGAGCTGTTTTTT.

This clonotype has more than one count but fewer than ten. V usage is TRBV12-3 or TRBV12-4 and J usage is TRBJ1-5; D gene ambiguous. V shed 2 bases and J shed 5 bases, with 10 bases lying between them. The CDR3 spans 14 residues. The CDR3 sequence: CASSLSRGYQPQHF. In DNA, the CDR3 is TGTGCCAGCAGTTTAAGTAGAGGCTATCAGCCCCAGCATTTT.

The rearrangement links TRBV6-1 to TRBJ2-2, with D uncertain. Germline CDR1 and CDR2: MNHNS and SASEGT. V gave up 6 bases and J gave up 1 base, with 15 bases separating them. The CDR3 length is 16 residues. The CDR3 coding sequence is TGTGCCAGCAGCCCCCGAGGCTCTATGAACACCGGGGAGCTGTTTTTT. Translation gives CASSPRGSMNTGELFF.

There are a few counts of this clonotype. The V and J genes are TRBV15 and TRBJ2-1; D is unresolved. V was shortened by 4 bases and J by 4 bases, with 8 bases between the two germline ends. This CDR3 is built from 13 residues. Germline loops: CDR1 LNHNV, CDR2 YYDKDF (reference sequence). The CDR3 is CATSTLGYNEQFF. Written as DNA, the CDR3 is TGTGCCACCAGCACCCTGGGGTACAATGAGCAGTTCTTC.

The chain uses TRBV18 and TRBJ2-6; D may correspond to TRBD1 or TRBD2 (6 bases each). CDR3 length equals 18 residues. V was pared by 3 bases and J by 4 bases, with 19 bases between. Germline CDR1 KGHSH, CDR2 LQKENI. CDR3 nucleotide sequence: TGTGCCAGCTCACCCAACCAGGGGACTCCCCCCGGGGCCAACGTCCTGACTTTC. Its translation: CASSPNQGTPPGANVLTF.